What follows are 17 T cell receptor beta chains derived from one specimen sequenced in a study of blood T cell repertoires in COVID-19. Only in-frame clones appear in the TCRdb table, and some are missing; sequencing was by immunoSEQ multiplex PCR. The data contain around 230,000 clones, over 85% of them singletons. The sequenced sample was PBMCs or T cells enriched from blood (not recorded which). Receptor source: a woman aged 25-40 years with acute COVID-19.

The rearrangement links TRBV12-2 to TRBJ2-3; the table's TRBD2 call for D was not verified on the DNA. TRBV12-2 is reported as a pseudogene. The length of the CDR3 is 17 residues. The chain's CDR3 is CASRLVVRGRFTDTQYF. The CDR3 bases are TGTGCAAGTCGCTTAGTGGTGCGGGGAAGATTCACAGATACGCAGTATTTT.

This chain connects TRBV5-4 to TRBJ1-4; D may be TRBD1 (6 bases). Trimming cost V 4 bases and J 5 bases, with 12 bases left between them. The CDR3 spans 14 residues. Germline-derived CDR1 and CDR2 are SGHNT and YYREEE (reference sequence). CDR3 DNA: TGTGCCAGCAGCCATGGGGGCAGAAATGAAAAACTGTTTTTT. Translation gives CASSHGGRNEKLFF.

V is TRBV18 and J is TRBJ2-2; 8 bases are a match to TRBD1. The CDR3 has 15 amino acids. The germline V gene encodes CDR1 KGHSH and CDR2 LQKENI. J gave up 6 bases and V 3 bases, and 6 bases lay outside the gene matches. In DNA, the CDR3 is TGTGCCAGCTCACCCCAGGGGGCTCCGGCCGGGGAGCTGTTTTTT. It translates to CASSPQGAPAGELFF.

The chain uses TRBV9 and TRBJ2-7, with 7 bases that match TRBD1. The CDR3 sequence is 15 residues long. Per germline, CDR1 SGDLS and CDR2 YYNGEE. The V and J ends lost 4 bases and 0 bases, in that order; junction bases with no gene match: 7. The CDR3 loop is CASSLGTVVSYEQYF. In DNA, the CDR3 is TGTGCCAGCAGCCTCGGGACAGTCGTCTCCTACGAGCAGTACTTC.

The V and J genes are TRBV19 and TRBJ1-5; 12 bases are shared with TRBD1. With V trimmed by 4 bases and J by 5 bases, 6 bases remained unmatched. The CDR3 extends over 16 amino acids. Germline-derived CDR1 and CDR2 are LNHDA and SQIVND (reference sequence). The CDR3 nucleotides are TGTGCCAGTAGTACTGGGACAGGGGGCTTCGATCAGCCCCAGCATTTT. It specifies CASSTGTGGFDQPQHF.

V and J are TRBV19 and TRBJ1-5, with 11 nucleotides matching TRBD1. J was trimmed by 6 bases and V by 7 bases; bases with no gene match: 5. The CDR3 runs to 14 residues. Germline CDR1 and CDR2: LNHDA and SQIVND (reference sequence). CDR3 DNA: TGTGCCAGTACCCCTGGACAGGGGGCTCAGCCCCAGCATTTT. This translates into CASTPGQGAQPQHF.

The gene calls are TRBV4-1 and TRBJ2-1, with TRBD1 identical over 8 bases. Germline assignment: CDR1 MGHRA and CDR2 YSYEKL. This CDR3 spans 15 amino acids. V shed 0 bases and J 6 bases; nucleotides not matched to a gene: 4. The CDR3 spells CASSQEDRVGNEQFF. The CDR3 DNA reads as TGCGCCAGCAGCCAAGAGGACAGGGTCGGCAATGAGCAGTTCTTC.

The chain has TRBV10-1 and TRBJ1-1; D may be TRBD1 (5 bases). Germline CDR1 WNHNN, CDR2 SYGVQD (reference sequence). The length of the CDR3 is 14 residues. V gave up 0 bases and J gave up 4 bases, with 9 bases separating them. The CDR3 region is CASSESSGFTEAFF. DNA of the CDR3: TGCGCCAGCAGTGAGTCGTCAGGGTTCACTGAAGCTTTCTTT.

The chain combines TRBV6-5 with TRBJ1-5, with a possible D match to TRBD1 (6 bases). This CDR3 contains 14 residues. Germline V gives CDR1 MNHEY, CDR2 SVGAGI. The V end lost 7 bases, the J end lost 3 bases, and 13 bases lay between the germline ends. CDR3 nucleotides: TGTGCCAGCACCCCGGACAGTAACAATCAGCCCCAGCATTTT. Amino acid sequence: CASTPDSNNQPQHF.

This clone was picked up a small number of times. CDR3 region: CASSGTGGLGEQYF. CDR3 DNA sequence: TGTGCCAGCAGCGGGACAGGGGGACTAGGGGAGCAGTACTTC. The J gene is TRBJ2-7, the V gene TRBV2; 11 bases align to TRBD1. CDR1 is SNHLY and CDR2 is FYNNEI in the germline V gene. V trimming: 6 bases; J trimming: 7 bases; junction bases outside the gene matches: 8. The CDR3 has 14 residues. The complete variable domain, with remaining parts taken from reference TRBV2 and TRBJ2-7, reads EPEVTQTPSHQVTQMGQEVILRCVPISNHLYFYWYRQILGQKVEFLVSFYNNEISEKSEIFDDQFSVERPDGSNFTLKIRSTKLEDSAMYFCASSGTGGLGEQYFGPGTRLTVT.

The genes are TRBV15 and TRBJ1-5; 7 bases agree with TRBD1. Unmatched junction bases numbered 9, after V lost 0 bases and J lost 7 bases. CDR1 and CDR2 (germline): LNHNV, YYDKDF (reference sequence). There are 16 residues in the CDR3. In DNA form, the CDR3 reads TGTGCCACCAGCAGAGAAGTAGGAGGGGGCTGGCAGCCCCAGCATTTT. Protein sequence: CATSREVGGGWQPQHF.

V gene TRBV29-1 combines with J gene TRBJ1-3; perhaps TRBD1 as D (6 bases). Germline V gene sequence: CDR1 SQVTM, CDR2 ANQGSEA. V lost 6 bases and J 2 bases, leaving 17 bases between the germline ends. The CDR3 spans 15 residues. Here the CDR3 reads CSVSRAGGTGNTIYF. For the CDR3, the DNA is TGCAGCGTATCCCGGGCGGGGGGCACTGGAAACACCATATATTTT.

The rearrangement uses TRBV18 and TRBJ1-2; D unresolved. The CDR3 sequence is 14 residues long. Germline V gene data show CDR1 as KGHSH and CDR2 as LQKENI. Deletions cut 3 bases from V and 7 bases from J, with 15 bases between. Here the CDR3 reads CASSPQQSRGGYTF. The CDR3 DNA reads TGTGCCAGCTCACCCCAACAGAGCCGGGGTGGCTACACCTTC.

This clone was counted between two and nine times. CDR3 sequence: CASSRQGDYGYTF. The CDR3 nucleotides are TGTGCCAGCAGTAGACAGGGTGACTATGGCTACACCTTC. V is TRBV27 and J is TRBJ1-2; 7 bases fit TRBD1. CDR3 length: 13 residues. Germline assignment: CDR1 MNHEY and CDR2 SMNVEV (reference sequence). The V and J ends lost 5 bases and 3 bases, in that order; junction bases with no gene match: 3.

The chain has TRBV3-1 (or the pseudogene TRBV3-2) and TRBJ1-3; 8 bases map to TRBD1. This CDR3 region has 14 residues. The V segment lost 0 bases and the J segment 7 bases; nucleotides outside the gene matches: 2. The V gene's germline CDR1 is LGHDT and CDR2 YNNKEL (reference sequence). The CDR3 bases are TGTGCCAGCAGCCAAGAGGACAGGGCGAACACCATATATTTT. It encodes CASSQEDRANTIYF.

Here the CDR3 DNA reads TGCAGCGTTAGTTGGGACAGGAACACTGAAGCTTTCTTT. Its translation is CSVSWDRNTEAFF. The chain combines TRBV29-1 with TRBJ1-1; 7 bases are shared with TRBD1. The CDR3 extends over 13 amino acids. With 5 bases clipped from V and 1 base from J, the junction kept 4 bases outside the gene matches. CDR1 is SQVTM, CDR2 ANQGSEA, per germline.

V and J are TRBV10-3 and TRBJ2-7, with 7 bases lining up with TRBD2. CDR3 length: 15 residues. Germline loops: CDR1 ENHRY, CDR2 SYGVKD. V was pared by 2 bases and J by 0 bases, with 4 bases of the junction left unmatched. The CDR3 DNA reads as TGTGCCATCAGTGAGGCGGGGGATAGCTCCTACGAGCAGTACTTC. This sequence encodes CAISEAGDSSYEQYF.